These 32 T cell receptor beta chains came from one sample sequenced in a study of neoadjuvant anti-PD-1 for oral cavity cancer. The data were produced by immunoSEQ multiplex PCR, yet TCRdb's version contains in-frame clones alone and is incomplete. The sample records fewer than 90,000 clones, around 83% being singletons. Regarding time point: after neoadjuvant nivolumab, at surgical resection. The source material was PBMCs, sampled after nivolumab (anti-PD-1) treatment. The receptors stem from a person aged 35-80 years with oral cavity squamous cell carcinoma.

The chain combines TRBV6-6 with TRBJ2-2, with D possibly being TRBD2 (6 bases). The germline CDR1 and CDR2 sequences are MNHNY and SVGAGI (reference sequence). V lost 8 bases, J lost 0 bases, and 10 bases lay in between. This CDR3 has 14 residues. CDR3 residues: CASRESPNTGELFF. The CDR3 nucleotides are TGTGCCAGCCGGGAGTCACCGAACACCGGGGAGCTGTTTTTT.

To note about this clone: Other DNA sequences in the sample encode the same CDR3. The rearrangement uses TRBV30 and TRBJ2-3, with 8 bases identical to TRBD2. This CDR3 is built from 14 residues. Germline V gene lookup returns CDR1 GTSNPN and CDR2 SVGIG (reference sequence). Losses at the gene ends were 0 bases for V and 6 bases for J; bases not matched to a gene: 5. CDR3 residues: CAWSVSGRGDTQYF. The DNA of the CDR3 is TGTGCCTGGAGTGTAAGCGGGAGAGGCGATACGCAGTATTTT. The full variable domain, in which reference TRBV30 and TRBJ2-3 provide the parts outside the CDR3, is SQTIHQWPATLVQPVGSPLSLECTVEGTSNPNLYWYRQAAGRGLQLLFYSVGIGQISSEVPQNLSASRPQDRQFILSSKKLLLSDSGFYLCAWSVSGRGDTQYFGPGTRLTVL.

The CDR3 DNA reads as TGTGCCAGCAGTACTCGCTCTGGGTCATCAGATACGCAGTATTTT. Translating it yields CASSTRSGSSDTQYF. V and J are TRBV25-1 and TRBJ2-3, with no clear D. Germline-derived CDR1 and CDR2 are MGHDK and SYGVNS. Deletions cut 5 bases from V and 4 bases from J, with 16 bases between. This CDR3 contains 15 residues.

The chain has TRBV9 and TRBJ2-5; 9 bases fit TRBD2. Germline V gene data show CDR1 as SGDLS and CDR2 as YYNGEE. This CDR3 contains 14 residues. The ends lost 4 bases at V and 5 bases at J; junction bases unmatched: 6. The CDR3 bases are TGTGCCAGCAGCCAAGCGGGAGGAGGGGAGACCCAGTACTTC. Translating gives CASSQAGGGETQYF.

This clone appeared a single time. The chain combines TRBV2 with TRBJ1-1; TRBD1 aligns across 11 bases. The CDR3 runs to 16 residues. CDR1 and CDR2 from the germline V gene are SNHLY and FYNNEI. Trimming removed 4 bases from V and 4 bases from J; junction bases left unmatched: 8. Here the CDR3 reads CASSAGQGAGVTEAFF. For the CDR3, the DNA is TGTGCCAGCAGTGCAGGACAGGGGGCCGGCGTCACTGAAGCTTTCTTT.

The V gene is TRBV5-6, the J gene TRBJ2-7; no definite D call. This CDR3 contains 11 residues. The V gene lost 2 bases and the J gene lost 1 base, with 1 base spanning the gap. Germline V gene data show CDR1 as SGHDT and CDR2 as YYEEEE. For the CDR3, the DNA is TGTGCCAGCAGCTTTTCCTACGAGCAGTACTTC. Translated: CASSFSYEQYF.

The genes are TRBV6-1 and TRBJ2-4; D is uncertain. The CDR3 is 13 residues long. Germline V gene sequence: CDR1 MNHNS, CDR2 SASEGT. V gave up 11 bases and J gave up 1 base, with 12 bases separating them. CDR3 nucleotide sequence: TGTGCCTGCTCCCCAGCGGCCAAAAACATTCAGTACTTC. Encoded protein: CACSPAAKNIQYF.

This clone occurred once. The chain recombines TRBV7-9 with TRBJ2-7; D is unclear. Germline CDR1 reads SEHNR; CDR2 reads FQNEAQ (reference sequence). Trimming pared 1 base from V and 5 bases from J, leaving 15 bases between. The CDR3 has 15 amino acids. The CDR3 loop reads CASSLEEPRSDEQYF. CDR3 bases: TGTGCCAGCAGCTTAGAGGAGCCGCGGAGCGACGAGCAGTACTTC.

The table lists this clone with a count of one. For the CDR3, the DNA is TGTGCCAGCAGGCCGGGACTAGCGGGAAGCGAGCAGTACTTC. Residues: CASRPGLAGSEQYF. This sequence joins TRBV11-1 and TRBJ2-7; 13 positions match TRBD2. CDR1 SGHAT and CDR2 FQDESV come from the germline V gene (reference sequence). V was pared by 6 bases and J by 6 bases, with 5 bases of the junction left unmatched. The CDR3 totals 14 residues.

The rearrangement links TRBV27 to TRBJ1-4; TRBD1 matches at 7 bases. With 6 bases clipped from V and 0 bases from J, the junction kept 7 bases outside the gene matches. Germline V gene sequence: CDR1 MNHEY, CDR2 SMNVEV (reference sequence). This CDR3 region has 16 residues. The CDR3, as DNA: TGTGCCAGCAGACGCCAAACAGGGGCAACTAATGAAAAACTGTTTTTT. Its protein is CASRRQTGATNEKLFF.

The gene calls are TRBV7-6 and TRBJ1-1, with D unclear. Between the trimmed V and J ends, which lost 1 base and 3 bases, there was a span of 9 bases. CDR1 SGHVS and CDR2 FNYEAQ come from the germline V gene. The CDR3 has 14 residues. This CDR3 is CASSLDGWDTEAFF. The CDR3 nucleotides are TGTGCCAGCAGCTTAGACGGGTGGGACACTGAAGCTTTCTTT.

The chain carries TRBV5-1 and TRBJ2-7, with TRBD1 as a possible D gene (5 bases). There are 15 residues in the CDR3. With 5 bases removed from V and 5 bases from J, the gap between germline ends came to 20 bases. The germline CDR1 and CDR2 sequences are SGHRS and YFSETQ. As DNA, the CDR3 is TGCGCCAGCAGACCCGACTCCCAGGGTTTTAACGAGCAGTACTTC. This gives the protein CASRPDSQGFNEQYF.

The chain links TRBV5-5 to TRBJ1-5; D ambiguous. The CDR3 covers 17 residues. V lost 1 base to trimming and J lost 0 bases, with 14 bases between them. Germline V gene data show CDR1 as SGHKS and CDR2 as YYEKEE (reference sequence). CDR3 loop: CASSLSGRGNSNQPQHF. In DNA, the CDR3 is TGTGCCAGCAGCTTGAGTGGAAGAGGCAATAGCAATCAGCCCCAGCATTTT.

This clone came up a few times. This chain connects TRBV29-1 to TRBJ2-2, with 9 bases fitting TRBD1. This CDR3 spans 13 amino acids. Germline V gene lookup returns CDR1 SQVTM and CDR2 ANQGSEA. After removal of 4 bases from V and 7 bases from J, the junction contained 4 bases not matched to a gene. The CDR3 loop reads CSVAQGAGGELFF. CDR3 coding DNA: TGCAGCGTTGCACAGGGGGCTGGCGGGGAGCTGTTTTTT.

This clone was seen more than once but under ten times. CDR3 in DNA: TGCGCCAGCAGTGACCACGGGGCGAACACCGGGGAGCTGTTTTTT. Translated, it gives CASSDHGANTGELFF. This chain links TRBV10-1 with TRBJ2-2; tentative D call: TRBD2 (5 bases). V shed 3 bases and J shed 0 bases, with 8 bases lying between them. The CDR3 covers 15 residues. Germline V gives CDR1 WNHNN, CDR2 SYGVQD (reference sequence).

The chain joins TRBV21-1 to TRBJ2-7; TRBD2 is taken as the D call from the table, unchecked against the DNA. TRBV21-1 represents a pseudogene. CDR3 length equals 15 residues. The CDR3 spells CASRHCGEGGNEQYF. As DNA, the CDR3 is TGTGCCAGCCGACATTGTGGGGAGGGCGGGAACGAGCAGTACTTC.

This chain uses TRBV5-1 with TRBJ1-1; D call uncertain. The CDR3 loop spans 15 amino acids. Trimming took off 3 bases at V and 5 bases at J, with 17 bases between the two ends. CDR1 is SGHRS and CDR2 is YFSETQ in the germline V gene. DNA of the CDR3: TGCGCCAGCAGCTCAGCGGGCCAGCTAGGGACTGAAGCTTTCTTT. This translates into CASSSAGQLGTEAFF.

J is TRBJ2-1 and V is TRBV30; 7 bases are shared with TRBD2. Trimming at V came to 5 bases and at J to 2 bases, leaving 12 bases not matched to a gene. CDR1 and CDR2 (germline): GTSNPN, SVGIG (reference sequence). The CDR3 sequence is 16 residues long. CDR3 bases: TGTGCCTGGGGCCCTAGCGGAGGACCCACCTACAATGAGCAGTTCTTC. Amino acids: CAWGPSGGPTYNEQFF.

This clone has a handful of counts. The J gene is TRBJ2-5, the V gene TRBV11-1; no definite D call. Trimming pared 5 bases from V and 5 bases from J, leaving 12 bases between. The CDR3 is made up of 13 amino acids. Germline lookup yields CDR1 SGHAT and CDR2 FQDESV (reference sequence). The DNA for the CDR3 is TGTGCCAGCAGCCCGTCTGGTTCGGAGACCCAGTACTTC. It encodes CASSPSGSETQYF.

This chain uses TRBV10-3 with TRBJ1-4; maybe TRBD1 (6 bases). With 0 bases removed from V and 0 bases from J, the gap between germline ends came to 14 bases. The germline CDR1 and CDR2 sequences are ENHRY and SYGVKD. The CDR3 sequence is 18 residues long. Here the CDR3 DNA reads TGTGCCATCAGTGAGTCCGGACAGAAGCTTGCAACTAATGAAAAACTGTTTTTT. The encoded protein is CAISESGQKLATNEKLFF.

In nucleotides, the CDR3 is TGTGCCAGTAGTATACACCCAGGGTCACAAGAGACCCAGTACTTC. Translated: CASSIHPGSQETQYF. This chain uses TRBV19 with TRBJ2-5; D is possibly TRBD1 (5 bases). This CDR3 comprises 15 residues. V gave up 2 bases and J gave up 2 bases, with 12 bases separating them. CDR1 and CDR2 (germline): LNHDA, SQIVND (reference sequence).

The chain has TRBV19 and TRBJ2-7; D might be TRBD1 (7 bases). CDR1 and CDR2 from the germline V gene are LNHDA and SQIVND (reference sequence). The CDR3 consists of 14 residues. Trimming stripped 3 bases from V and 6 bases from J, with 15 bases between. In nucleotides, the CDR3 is TGTGCCAGTAGTATTCGGCAGGGGGGAGGCGAGCAGTACTTC. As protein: CASSIRQGGGEQYF.

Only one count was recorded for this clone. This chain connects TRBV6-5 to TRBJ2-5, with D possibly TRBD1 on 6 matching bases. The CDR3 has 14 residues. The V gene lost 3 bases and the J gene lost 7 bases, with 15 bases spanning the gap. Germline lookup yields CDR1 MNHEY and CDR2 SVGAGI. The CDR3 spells CASSYSDRSGTQYF. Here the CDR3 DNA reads TGTGCCAGCAGTTATTCAGACAGGTCTGGGACCCAGTACTTC.

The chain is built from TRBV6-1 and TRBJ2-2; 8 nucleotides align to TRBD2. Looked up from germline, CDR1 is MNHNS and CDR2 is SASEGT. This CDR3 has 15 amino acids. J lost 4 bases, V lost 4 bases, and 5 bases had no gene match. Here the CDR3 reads CASSAMGLVTGELFF. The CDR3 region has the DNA TGTGCCAGCAGTGCCATGGGACTAGTCACCGGGGAGCTGTTTTTT.

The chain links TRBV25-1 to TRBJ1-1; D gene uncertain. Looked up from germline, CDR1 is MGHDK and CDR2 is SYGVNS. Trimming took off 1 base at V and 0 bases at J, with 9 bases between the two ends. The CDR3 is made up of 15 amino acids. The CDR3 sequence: CASSESDKLNTEAFF. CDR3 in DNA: TGTGCCAGCAGTGAATCAGACAAATTGAACACTGAAGCTTTCTTT.

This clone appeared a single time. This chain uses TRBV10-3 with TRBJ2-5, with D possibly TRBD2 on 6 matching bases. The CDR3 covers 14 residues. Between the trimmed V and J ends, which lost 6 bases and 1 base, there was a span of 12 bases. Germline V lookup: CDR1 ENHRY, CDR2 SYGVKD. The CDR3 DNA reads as TGTGCCATCAGCCGATTAGCGGTCCAAGAGACCCAGTACTTC. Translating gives CAISRLAVQETQYF.

CDR3 bases: TGTGCCAGCAGTTTTGACAGGGGGGACTACGAGCAGTACTTC. Its protein is CASSFDRGDYEQYF. This chain connects TRBV2 to TRBJ2-7; 9 nucleotides line up with TRBD1. The CDR3 contains 14 residues. With 5 bases clipped from V and 3 bases from J, the junction kept 5 bases outside the gene matches. Per germline, CDR1 SNHLY and CDR2 FYNNEI.

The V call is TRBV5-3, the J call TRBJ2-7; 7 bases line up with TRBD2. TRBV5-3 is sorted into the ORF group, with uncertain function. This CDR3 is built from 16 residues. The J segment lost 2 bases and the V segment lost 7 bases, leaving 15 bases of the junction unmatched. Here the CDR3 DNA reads TGTGCCAGATGTAAAGGGAGGGAGGGTTGGACCTACGAGCAGTACTTC. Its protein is CARCKGREGWTYEQYF.

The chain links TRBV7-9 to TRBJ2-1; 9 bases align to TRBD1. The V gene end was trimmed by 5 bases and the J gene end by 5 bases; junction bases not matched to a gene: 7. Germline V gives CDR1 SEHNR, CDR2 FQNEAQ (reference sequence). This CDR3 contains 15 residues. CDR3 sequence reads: CASSLPGTGNNEQFF. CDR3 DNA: TGTGCCAGCAGCCTCCCGGGGACAGGGAACAATGAGCAGTTCTTC.

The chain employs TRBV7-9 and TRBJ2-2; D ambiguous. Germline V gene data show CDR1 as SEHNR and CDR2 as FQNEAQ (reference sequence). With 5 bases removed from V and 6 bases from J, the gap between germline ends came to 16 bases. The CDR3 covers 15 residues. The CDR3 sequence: CASSQNRNGPGELFF. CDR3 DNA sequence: TGTGCCAGCAGCCAAAACCGGAATGGGCCCGGGGAGCTGTTTTTT.

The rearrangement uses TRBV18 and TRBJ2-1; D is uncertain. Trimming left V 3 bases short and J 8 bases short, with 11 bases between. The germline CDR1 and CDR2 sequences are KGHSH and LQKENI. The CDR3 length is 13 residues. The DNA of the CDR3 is TGTGCCAGCTCACCCGGTAGTCTTGATGAGCAGTTCTTC. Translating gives CASSPGSLDEQFF.

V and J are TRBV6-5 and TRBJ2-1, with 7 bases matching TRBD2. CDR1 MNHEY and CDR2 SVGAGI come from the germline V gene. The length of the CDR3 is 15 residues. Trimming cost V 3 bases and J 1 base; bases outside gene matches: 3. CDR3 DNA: TGTGCCAGCAGTTATGCGGGAGTGTCCTACAATGAGCAGTTCTTC. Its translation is CASSYAGVSYNEQFF.